What follows are 30 T cell receptor beta chains derived from one specimen sequenced in a study of blood T cell repertoires in COVID-19 (dated by TCRdb to between 2020 and 2021). Library method: the immunoSEQ multiplex PCR assay. The immuneACCESS repertoire file appears here via TCRdb, limited to in-frame rearrangements. These files lack a portion of the clones; in checked studies, under half of the deficit traces to unresolved V genes, and the cause of the others is not known. The sample includes about 300,000 clones, with 83% observed a single time. Together, the top ten hold about 1.2% of the sample. Sequenced sample: peripheral blood. Receptors were obtained from a woman aged 45-59 years with acute or convalescent COVID-19.

CDR3 sequence reads: CASSHPGTGGDEQFF. CDR3 DNA sequence: TGTGCCAGCAGCCATCCCGGGACAGGGGGCGATGAGCAGTTCTTC. The rearrangement uses TRBV3-1 (or the pseudogene TRBV3-2) and TRBJ2-1; 12 nucleotides line up with TRBD1. The CDR3 has 15 residues. V gave up 3 bases and J gave up 8 bases; unmatched junction bases: 5. Germline assignment: CDR1 LGHDT and CDR2 YNNKEL (reference sequence).

The chain has TRBV7-8 and TRBJ1-2; D gene ambiguous. Germline lookup yields CDR1 SGHVS and CDR2 FQNEAQ. The V end lost 5 bases, the J end lost 4 bases, and 17 bases lay between the germline ends. This CDR3 has 15 residues. CDR3 region: CASSPRVEGAYGYTF. The CDR3 bases are TGTGCCAGCAGCCCCAGAGTTGAGGGAGCCTATGGCTACACCTTC.

This chain joins TRBV5-1 and TRBJ2-2, with a tentative D call TRBD1 (5 bases). The germline V and J ends were trimmed by 5 bases and 1 base, with 9 bases remaining between them. The V gene's germline CDR1 is SGHRS and CDR2 YFSETQ. The CDR3 is 14 amino acids. The CDR3 bases are TGCGCCAGCAGGTGGGGCAGGAACACCGGGGAGCTGTTTTTT. Amino acid sequence: CASRWGRNTGELFF. Using reference TRBV5-1 and TRBJ2-2 for the parts outside the CDR3, the full variable domain is KAGVTQTPRYLIKTRGQQVTLSCSPISGHRSVSWYQQTPGQGLQFLFEYFSETQRNKGNFPGRFSGRQFSNSRSEMNVSTLELGDSALYLCASRWGRNTGELFFGEGSRLTVL.

The CDR3 region has the DNA TGTGCCAGCAGCTTGGGCCCACAGGGTAGCGATACGCAGTATTTT. Translation gives CASSLGPQGSDTQYF. The V and J genes are TRBV5-5 and TRBJ2-3, with TRBD1 as a possible D gene (6 bases). Germline V lookup: CDR1 SGHKS, CDR2 YYEKEE (reference sequence). The V end was cut by 0 bases, the J end by 6 bases, with 14 bases between. The CDR3 length is 15 residues. Based on the CDR3 plus reference TRBV5-5 and TRBJ2-3, the full variable domain is DAGVTQSPTHLIKTRGQQVTLRCSPISGHKSVSWYQQVLGQGPQFIFQYYEKEERGRGNFPDRFSARQFPNYSSELNVNALLLGDSALYLCASSLGPQGSDTQYFGPGTRLTVL.

The V call is TRBV27, the J call TRBJ1-5; D unresolved. This CDR3 has 14 amino acids. The V end was cut by 5 bases, the J end by 9 bases, with 17 bases between. Germline CDR1 reads MNHEY; CDR2 reads SMNVEV (reference sequence). The CDR3 region is CASSKSDYSWPQHF. DNA of the CDR3: TGTGCCAGCAGTAAAAGCGACTATTCGTGGCCCCAGCATTTT.

The chain joins TRBV5-1 to TRBJ2-1, with 11 bases aligning to TRBD2. CDR1 is SGHRS, CDR2 YFSETQ, per germline. This CDR3 contains 15 residues. V dropped 5 bases and J dropped 4; count of bases not matched to a gene: 5. CDR3 DNA sequence: TGCGCCAGCAGTTCCGGGACTAGCGGTTACAATGAGCAGTTCTTC. It encodes CASSSGTSGYNEQFF.

This chain uses TRBV10-2 with TRBJ1-2; D unclear. Germline-derived CDR1 and CDR2 are WSHSY and SAAADI. V dropped 5 bases and J dropped 5 bases, with 12 bases sitting between them. This CDR3 spans 13 amino acids. The CDR3 sequence is CASSLGQIYGYTF. The CDR3, as DNA: TGCGCCAGCAGTCTGGGCCAGATTTATGGCTACACCTTC.

The chain combines TRBV7-2 with TRBJ2-1; 9 bases agree with TRBD1. The junction had 13 bases not matched to a gene; V was cut back by 5 bases and J by 8 bases. The length of the CDR3 is 16 residues. The germline gives CDR1 SGHTA, CDR2 FQGNSA. CDR3 amino acids: CASSPQGQGLWYEQFF. The CDR3 DNA is TGTGCCAGCAGCCCCCAAGGACAGGGGTTATGGTATGAGCAGTTCTTC.

This CDR3 is CASSPGAGASEQYV. CDR3 coding DNA: TGTGCCAGCTCCCCAGGGGCAGGGGCTAGTGAGCAGTACGTC. V is TRBV18 and J is TRBJ2-7; D is possibly TRBD1 (6 bases). Per the germline V gene, CDR1 is KGHSH and CDR2 is LQKENI. V was pared by 6 bases and J by 7 bases, with 19 bases between. There are 14 residues in the CDR3.

This rearrangement joins TRBV30 to TRBJ1-6, with 8 positions matching TRBD1. CDR1 GTSNPN and CDR2 SVGIG come from the germline V gene (reference sequence). The V and J ends lost 1 base and 7 bases, in that order; junction bases with no gene match: 3. The CDR3 spans 14 residues. The CDR3, as DNA: TGTGCCTGGAGTGGGACAGGGACGAATTCACCCCTCCACTTT. It specifies CAWSGTGTNSPLHF.

The J gene is TRBJ2-7, the V gene TRBV10-3, with D perhaps TRBD2 (6 bases). The CDR3 contains 14 residues. Germline values: CDR1 ENHRY, CDR2 SYGVKD. The V end lost 5 bases, the J end lost 5 bases, and 16 bases lay between the germline ends. The CDR3, as DNA: TGTGCCATCAGTAACCGGGACTCGGGCGACGAGCAGTACTTC. Its translation: CAISNRDSGDEQYF.

The CDR3, as DNA: TGTGCCAGCAGCTTAGCCGGGACAGGGCTTAACTATGGCTACACCTTC. Protein product: CASSLAGTGLNYGYTF. The genes are TRBV9 and TRBJ1-2; 9 bases map to TRBD1. This CDR3 comprises 16 residues. V lost 4 bases to trimming and J lost 1 base; unmatched junction nucleotides: 8. The germline V gene encodes CDR1 SGDLS and CDR2 YYNGEE.

The chain is built from TRBV19 and TRBJ1-2; the D gene is possibly TRBD1 (6 bases). Germline V gives CDR1 LNHDA, CDR2 SQIVND (reference sequence). Trimming cost V 4 bases and J 7 bases, with 22 bases left between them. The CDR3 is made up of 16 amino acids. This CDR3 is CASSNGRGFGVGGYTF. DNA of the CDR3: TGTGCCAGTAGTAACGGCAGGGGCTTCGGAGTTGGTGGCTACACCTTC.

The chain's CDR3 is CATSAAGWSYNEQFF. The DNA of the CDR3 is TGTGCCACCAGTGCGGCGGGATGGTCCTACAATGAGCAGTTCTTC. The chain carries TRBV24-1 and TRBJ2-1, with D tentatively TRBD2 (6 bases). This CDR3 comprises 15 residues. The germline V gene has CDR1 KGHDR and CDR2 SFDVKD. Trimming took off 5 bases at V and 1 base at J, with 11 bases between the two ends.

V is TRBV5-1 and J is TRBJ2-1; 9 nucleotides line up with TRBD2. The CDR3 loop spans 15 amino acids. Germline trimming cut 0 bases from V and 9 bases from J; bases unmatched to any gene: 7. Germline CDR1 and CDR2: SGHRS and YFSETQ. The CDR3 DNA sequence: TGCGCCAGCAGCTTGGTGGCGGGGGGGCCGTTTGAGCAGTTCTTC. Amino acid sequence: CASSLVAGGPFEQFF.

This chain joins TRBV15 and TRBJ1-6; D perhaps matches TRBD1 (6 bases). CDR3 length: 12 residues. The V and J ends lost 4 bases and 10 bases respectively, with 8 bases between them. Germline V gives CDR1 LNHNV, CDR2 YYDKDF (reference sequence). This CDR3 reads CATSTGDSPLHF. CDR3 nucleotides: TGTGCCACCAGCACAGGGGACTCACCCCTCCACTTT.

The gene calls are TRBV5-1 and TRBJ1-4; D is uncertain. Per germline, CDR1 SGHRS and CDR2 YFSETQ. V lost 4 bases, J lost 8 bases, and 18 bases lay in between. The CDR3 extends over 15 amino acids. CDR3 amino acids: CASSVNMRVGEKLFF. The CDR3 nucleotides read TGCGCCAGCAGCGTTAATATGAGGGTAGGGGAAAAACTGTTTTTT.

The chain carries TRBV3-1 (or the pseudogene TRBV3-2) and TRBJ1-2; the match to TRBD1 covers 9 bases. CDR3 size: 15 residues. CDR1 is LGHDT and CDR2 is YNNKEL in the germline V gene (reference sequence). V dropped 5 bases and J dropped 4; count of bases not matched to a gene: 8. In nucleotides, the CDR3 is TGTGCCAGCAGCTCTCCGGGACAGGGAACCTATGGCTACACCTTC. Its protein is CASSSPGQGTYGYTF.

The chain carries TRBV5-6 and TRBJ1-4; D perhaps matches TRBD1 (5 bases). CDR3 length: 15 residues. The germline CDR1 and CDR2 sequences are SGHDT and YYEEEE. Trimming took off 3 bases at V and 6 bases at J, with 15 bases between the two ends. For the CDR3, the DNA is TGTGCCAGCAGCTGGGGCCCGGTCTCCTATGAAAAACTGTTTTTT. Translating gives CASSWGPVSYEKLFF.

This clone has a handful of counts. The genes are TRBV5-1 and TRBJ2-2; D gene unclear. The CDR3 covers 14 residues. Germline V lookup: CDR1 SGHRS, CDR2 YFSETQ. V lost 0 bases to trimming and J lost 4 bases, with 7 bases between them. CDR3 nucleotide sequence: TGCGCCAGCAGCTTGGACAGTGGCACCGGGGAGCTGTTTTTT. It encodes CASSLDSGTGELFF. Together with reference TRBV5-1 and TRBJ2-2, the CDR3 gives the full variable domain: KAGVTQTPRYLIKTRGQQVTLSCSPISGHRSVSWYQQTPGQGLQFLFEYFSETQRNKGNFPGRFSGRQFSNSRSEMNVSTLELGDSALYLCASSLDSGTGELFFGEGSRLTVL.

This clone was seen a handful of times. CDR3 in amino acids: CASSQDTRDYGYTF. The CDR3 nucleotides are TGTGCCAGCAGCCAAGATACCAGGGACTATGGCTACACCTTC. This chain uses TRBV3-1 (or the pseudogene TRBV3-2) with TRBJ1-2; D perhaps matches TRBD1 (5 bases). The CDR3 sequence is 14 residues long. Looked up from germline, CDR1 is LGHDT and CDR2 is YNNKEL (reference sequence). V lost 0 bases and J 3 bases, leaving 8 bases between the germline ends.

With respect to this clone: Other DNA sequences from this sample encode an identical CDR3 as well. The chain recombines TRBV24-1 with TRBJ2-2, with D tentatively TRBD2 (6 bases). There are 13 residues in the CDR3. The germline V gene encodes CDR1 KGHDR and CDR2 SFDVKD. V shed 7 bases and J shed 5 bases, with 10 bases lying between them. Here the CDR3 reads CATRGTSTGELFF. The CDR3 region has the DNA TGTGCCACCAGGGGGACTTCTACCGGGGAGCTGTTTTTT.

The chain employs TRBV5-4 and TRBJ1-2, with TRBD1 matching 9 bases. The CDR3 is 16 amino acids. Germline V CDR1 and CDR2: SGHNT, YYREEE (reference sequence). Germline trimming cut 4 bases from V and 6 bases from J; bases unmatched to any gene: 13. Here the CDR3 DNA reads TGTGCCAGCAGCACAAAGAGTGAGGGACAGGGAGATGGCTACACCTTC. As protein: CASSTKSEGQGDGYTF.

As DNA, the CDR3 is TGTGCCAGCAACTCCGGGGGAGAGCAGTTCTTC. Amino acids: CASNSGGEQFF. The chain joins TRBV7-9 to TRBJ2-1; a weak D match, TRBD2 (6 bases). Trimming stripped 7 bases from V and 10 bases from J, with 11 bases between. The CDR3 has 11 amino acids. Germline values: CDR1 SEHNR, CDR2 FQNEAQ (reference sequence).

The rearrangement joins TRBV10-3 to TRBJ1-5, with D unresolved. CDR3 length equals 13 residues. Germline values: CDR1 ENHRY, CDR2 SYGVKD. Trimming took off 5 bases at V and 4 bases at J, with 9 bases between the two ends. The CDR3, as DNA: TGTGCCATCAGTCAGGCAGCAAATCAGCCCCAGCATTTT. Translating gives CAISQAANQPQHF.

This chain joins TRBV7-9 and TRBJ1-4, with 12 bases matching TRBD1. J was trimmed by 8 bases and V by 5 bases; bases with no gene match: 3. The CDR3 sequence is 14 residues long. The germline V gene has CDR1 SEHNR and CDR2 FQNEAQ (reference sequence). CDR3 nucleotides: TGTGCCAGCAGCGCCGGGACAGGGGGCGAAAAACTGTTTTTT. This encodes CASSAGTGGEKLFF. Based on the CDR3 plus reference TRBV7-9 and TRBJ1-4, the full variable domain is DTGVSQNPRHKITKRGQNVTFRCDPISEHNRLYWYRQTLGQGPEFLTYFQNEAQLEKSRLLSDRFSAERPKGSFSTLEIQRTEQGDSAMYLCASSAGTGGEKLFFGSGTQLSVL.

The CDR3 DNA reads as TGTGCCAGCAGCTCACGATCCGGGACAGGACTGAACACTGAAGCTTTCTTT. Amino acids: CASSSRSGTGLNTEAFF. The V call is TRBV13, the J call TRBJ1-1, with 8 bases that match TRBD1. The CDR3 is made up of 17 amino acids. The germline CDR1 and CDR2 sequences are PRHDT and FYEKMQ (reference sequence). The V and J ends lost 4 bases and 0 bases, in that order; junction bases with no gene match: 10. Filled out from reference TRBV13 and TRBJ1-1, the complete variable domain reads AAGVIQSPRHLIKEKRETATLKCYPIPRHDTVYWYQQGPGQDPQFLISFYEKMQSDKGSIPDRFSAQQFSDYHSELNMSSLELGDSALYFCASSSRSGTGLNTEAFFGQGTRLTVV.

As for this clone: The sample holds other DNA sequences that translate to the same CDR3. J is TRBJ1-2 and V is TRBV2, with TRBD1 matching 7 bases. This CDR3 is 14 amino acids long. Germline V gene data show CDR1 as SNHLY and CDR2 as FYNNEI. With 4 bases clipped from V and 4 bases from J, the junction kept 6 bases outside the gene matches. The CDR3 DNA reads TGTGCCAGCAGTGGGACAGGAGGAGTCTATGGCTACACCTTC. It encodes CASSGTGGVYGYTF.

This clone has at least ten counts. The CDR3 nucleotides read TGTGCCAGCAGCCCCGACAGCTCCTACGAGCAGTACTTC. This gives the protein CASSPDSSYEQYF. This rearrangement joins TRBV7-9 to TRBJ2-7; tentatively, D is TRBD1 (5 bases). CDR3 size: 13 residues. Between the trimmed V and J ends, which lost 5 bases and 0 bases, there was a span of 8 bases. Germline V gene sequence: CDR1 SEHNR, CDR2 FQNEAQ (reference sequence).

This chain joins TRBV7-9 and TRBJ2-3; 7 bases are shared with TRBD2. V was pared by 0 bases and J by 5 bases, with 5 bases of the junction left unmatched. The CDR3 contains 15 residues. Germline-derived CDR1 and CDR2 are SEHNR and FQNEAQ (reference sequence). In nucleotides, the CDR3 is TGTGCCAGCAGCTTAGCGGGAGGGCCGGGAGATACGCAGTATTTT. This codes for CASSLAGGPGDTQYF.